This T cell receptor (beta chain) was recovered during a study of human T cells and chemical hapten exposure. At the level of the study: Small volume differences among pooled libraries mainly caused per-sample TCR yield variation. Findings and limits, study-wide: Unchanged with DPC sensitization were TCRs above 1 in 1000 frequency.

Trimming left V 6 bases short and J 0 bases short, with 12 bases between. Germline V gene lookup returns CDR1 LGHDT and CDR2 YNNKEL (reference sequence). This CDR3 has 15 amino acids. Concerning this clonotype: Its antigen is as yet unknown.

Whole blood that had not been fractionated was the source of extracted total RNA. What the library attached to individual cDNA molecules were unique molecular identifiers. In the authors' workflow: Per sample, the median was 95,638 TCRs, with values from around 24,000 to 710,000. Each CDR3 protein gets one entry after TCRdb re-called the 5' RACE reads with MiXCR. What appears here as the V and J calls and clone size reflects TCRdb's work, not the paper's. The data hold 110,000 or so distinct CDR3 sequences, with approximately 20% observed a single time. This chain links TRBV3-1 with TRBJ2-1, with a weak D call TRBD2 (6 bases). The TCR sequence derives from a human donor in good health. CDR3 nucleotides: TGTGCCAGCAGTCGACTAGGGAGCTCCTACAATGAGCAGTTCTTC. This translates into CASSRLGSSYNEQFF.